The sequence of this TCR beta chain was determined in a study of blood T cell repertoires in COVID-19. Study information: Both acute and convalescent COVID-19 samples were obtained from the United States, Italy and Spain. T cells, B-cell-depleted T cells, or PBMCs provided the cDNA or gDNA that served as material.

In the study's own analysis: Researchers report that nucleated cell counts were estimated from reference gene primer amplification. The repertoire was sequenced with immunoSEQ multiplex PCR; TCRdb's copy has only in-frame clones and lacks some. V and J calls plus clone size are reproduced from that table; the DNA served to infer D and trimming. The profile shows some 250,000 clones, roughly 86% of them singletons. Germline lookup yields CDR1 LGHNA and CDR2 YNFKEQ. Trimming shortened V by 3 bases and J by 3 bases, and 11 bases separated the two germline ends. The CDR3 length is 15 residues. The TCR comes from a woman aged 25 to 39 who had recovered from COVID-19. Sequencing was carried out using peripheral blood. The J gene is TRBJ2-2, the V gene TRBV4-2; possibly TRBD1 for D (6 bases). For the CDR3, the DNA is TGTGCCAGCAGCCAGAGACAGGACCACACCGGGGAGCTGTTTTTT. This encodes CASSQRQDHTGELFF.